This T cell receptor (beta chain) was profiled in a study of tumor-infiltrating lymphocytes in primary liver carcinoma. Study-level background: Patients of both sexes were 30 to 69 years old. Roughly 3.65 to 7.5 million productive TCRbeta reads came from each sample, comparable across tissue types. All lesions had stage T1-T3 N0M0 and roughly 4 to 10 cm widths.

Making TCR beta cDNA involved 400 to 600 ng total RNA and a constant-region primer. It was through three nested multiplex PCR rounds of slightly modified ARM-PCR that TCR beta libraries arose. Primers for the first two PCR rounds were TRBV1-TRBV30 forward primers and a C-beta reverse primer (about 11 cycles per round). Each CDR3 protein is one row after TCRdb ran MiXCR on the multiplex PCR reads. Of roughly 53,000 distinct CDR3 sequences in the sample, over 65% were seen once. At least ten counts were recorded for this clonotype. From roughly 20-30 mg of unsorted bulk tissue, DNA and RNA were co-extracted together. The CDR3 has 15 amino acids. Germline V gives CDR1 LGHNA, CDR2 YNFKEQ. The J segment lost 3 bases and the V segment lost 1 base, leaving 5 bases of the junction unmatched.

This TCR was recovered from a man aged 35-49 years with primary liver carcinoma and hepatitis B virus infection. Sequencing was carried out using liver tumor tissue from sampling region 2. Subset denoted: tumor region T2, inferior pole. J is TRBJ2-7 and V is TRBV4-2, with 8 bases lining up with TRBD1. The CDR3 region is CASSQGDRGVYEQYF. The CDR3 DNA reads TGTGCCAGCAGCCAAGGTGACAGGGGTGTCTACGAGCAGTACTTC.